A single sample is the source of the 5 T cell receptor beta chains below, sequenced in a study of T cell responses to AZD1222 COVID-19 vaccine. Produced via immunoSEQ multiplex PCR; TCRdb's table is partial and in-frame only. The data hold about 150,000 clones, with about 87% observed a single time. The specimen was peripheral blood, collected on day 0 of AZD1222 vaccination. Receptors originate from an adult in good health.

The DNA of the CDR3 is TGCGCCAGCAGCTTTTCTAGCGGGGGGGCCCATGAGCAGTTCTTC. It yields the protein CASSFSSGGAHEQFF. The rearrangement links TRBV5-1 to TRBJ2-1, with 12 bases matching TRBD2. Trimming at V came to 2 bases and at J to 8 bases, leaving 5 bases not matched to a gene. CDR1 and CDR2 from the germline V gene are SGHRS and YFSETQ. There are 15 residues in the CDR3.

The chain carries TRBV5-1 and TRBJ1-2; D remains ambiguous. The V gene lost 1 base and the J gene lost 4 bases, with 17 bases spanning the gap. Per germline, CDR1 SGHRS and CDR2 YFSETQ. This CDR3 is built from 16 residues. The CDR3 reads CASSLRASGPLYGYTF. As DNA, the CDR3 is TGCGCCAGCAGCTTGCGAGCCTCCGGGCCTCTCTATGGCTACACCTTC.

CDR3 nucleotide sequence: TGTGCCAGCAGCTTAGCGATGGGGCACGAGCAGTACTTC. Its protein is CASSLAMGHEQYF. The chain couples TRBV7-8 to TRBJ2-7; D perhaps matches TRBD1 (5 bases). The V end was cut by 0 bases, the J end by 5 bases, with 8 bases between. CDR3 length: 13 residues. Germline V gene sequence: CDR1 SGHVS, CDR2 FQNEAQ.

This chain uses TRBV6-5 with TRBJ1-1; weak D call: TRBD1 (5 bases). The V end was cut by 7 bases, the J end by 4 bases, with 13 bases between. The CDR3 loop spans 13 amino acids. Germline values: CDR1 MNHEY, CDR2 SVGAGI. CDR3 region: CASIYPGGTEAFF. CDR3 sequence (DNA): TGTGCCAGCATCTATCCGGGGGGCACTGAAGCTTTCTTT.

The V call is TRBV15, the J call TRBJ2-1; 12 positions agree with TRBD2. There are 16 residues in the CDR3. CDR1 and CDR2 from the germline V gene are LNHNV and YYDKDF (reference sequence). The trim removed 4 bases at V and 2 bases at J, leaving 3 bases unmatched. CDR3 nucleotides: TGTGCCACCAGCATTACTAGCGGGGGGACCTACAATGAGCAGTTCTTC. As protein: CATSITSGGTYNEQFF.